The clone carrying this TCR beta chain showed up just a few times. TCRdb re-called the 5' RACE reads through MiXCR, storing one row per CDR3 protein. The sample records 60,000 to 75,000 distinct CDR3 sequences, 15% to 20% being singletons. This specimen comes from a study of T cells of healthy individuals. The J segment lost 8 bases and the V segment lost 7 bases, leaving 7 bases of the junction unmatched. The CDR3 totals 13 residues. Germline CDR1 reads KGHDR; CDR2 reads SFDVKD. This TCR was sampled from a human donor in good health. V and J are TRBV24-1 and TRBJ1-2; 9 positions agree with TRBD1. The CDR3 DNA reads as TGTGCCACCAGGAAACAGGGGGCTTGGGGCTACACCTTC. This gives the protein CATRKQGAWGYTF.